These 9 T cell receptor beta chains originate from one sample sequenced in a study of cytomegalovirus exposure and HLA in healthy donors. With 60 Vbeta and 13 Jbeta primers, the PCR was carried out. The data were produced by immunoSEQ multiplex PCR, yet TCRdb's version contains in-frame clones alone and is incomplete. The repertoire holds approximately 150,000 clones, with about 77% as singletons. Sequencing used PBMCs. All receptors come from a man aged 30 to 45 in good health and CMV-seronegative.

The gene calls are TRBV7-2 and TRBJ2-5, with 7 bases matching TRBD1. The J call may be faulty, since TRBJ2-7 better matches the DNA end. CDR3 length: 15 residues. Germline CDR1 reads SGHTA; CDR2 reads FQGNSA. CDR3 nucleotide sequence: TGTGCCAGCAGCCCCCTGACAGGGCTAACCTACGAGCAGTACTTC. Amino acids: CASSPLTGLTYEQYF.

This clone has just one count. This chain connects TRBV7-2 to TRBJ2-1; 7 bases match TRBD1. From germline, CDR1 is SGHTA and CDR2 FQGNSA. The CDR3 has 16 amino acids. Unmatched junction bases numbered 10, after V lost 2 bases and J lost 6 bases. DNA for the CDR3: TGTGCCAGCAGCTTAAAGGGGGCTTGGGTTGGCAATGAGCAGTTCTTC. It specifies CASSLKGAWVGNEQFF.

Only one count was recorded for this clone. The V gene is TRBV7-8, the J gene TRBJ2-3, with TRBD2 matching over 12 bases. Germline trimming cut 4 bases from V and 4 bases from J; bases unmatched to any gene: 18. The CDR3 loop spans 20 amino acids. Germline values: CDR1 SGHVS, CDR2 FQNEAQ. CDR3 residues: CASSSPRLAGDLHWADTQYF. Here the CDR3 DNA reads TGTGCCAGCAGCTCACCCCGACTAGCGGGGGACCTCCATTGGGCAGATACGCAGTATTTT.

This chain links TRBV28 with TRBJ2-5; D gene unclear. Trimming shortened V by 3 bases and J by 5 bases, and 4 bases separated the two germline ends. The CDR3 has 11 amino acids. Germline V lookup: CDR1 MDHEN, CDR2 SYDVKM. The CDR3 nucleotides read TGTGCCAGCAGTTTTCGGGAGACCCAGTACTTC. It yields the protein CASSFRETQYF.

This clone has more than one count but fewer than ten. This chain joins TRBV29-1 and TRBJ2-7, with 7 bases matching TRBD1. The CDR3 spans 13 residues. The V and J ends lost 4 bases and 3 bases, in that order; junction bases with no gene match: 6. The germline gives CDR1 SQVTM, CDR2 ANQGSEA. The CDR3 sequence: CSVAGTEIYEQYF. CDR3 sequence (DNA): TGCAGCGTTGCCGGGACAGAAATCTACGAGCAGTACTTC.

The chain couples TRBV19 to TRBJ1-1; TRBD1 matches at 10 bases. Germline V gene data show CDR1 as LNHDA and CDR2 as SQIVND (reference sequence). CDR3 size: 15 residues. J was trimmed by 5 bases and V by 2 bases; bases with no gene match: 5. CDR3 region: CASSIIGTGETEAFF. CDR3 coding DNA: TGTGCCAGTAGTATAATCGGGACAGGGGAGACTGAAGCTTTCTTT.

This clone has more than one count but fewer than ten. This chain joins TRBV28 and TRBJ2-7, with 7 bases matching TRBD2. Trimming cost V 7 bases and J 3 bases; bases outside gene matches: 18. Germline CDR1 MDHEN, CDR2 SYDVKM. The CDR3 totals 17 residues. In DNA form, the CDR3 reads TGTGCCAGCACCCACTTGGCGGGAGATGGGGAGCGCTACGAGCAGTACTTC. Translating gives CASTHLAGDGERYEQYF. Supplemented by reference TRBV28 and TRBJ2-7, the full variable domain reads DVKVTQSSRYLVKRTGEKVFLECVQDMDHENMFWYRQDPGLGLRLIYFSYDVKMKEKGDIPEGYSVSREKKERFSLILESASTNQTSMYLCASTHLAGDGERYEQYFGPGTRLTVT.

The V and J genes are TRBV11-2 and TRBJ1-2, with unresolved D. CDR1 SGHAT and CDR2 FQNNGV come from the germline V gene. The V and J ends lost 5 bases and 7 bases respectively, with 14 bases between them. The CDR3 has 13 amino acids. The CDR3 reads CASSHLGGRGYTF. In DNA, the CDR3 is TGTGCCAGCAGCCATCTTGGCGGGCGTGGCTACACCTTC.

This chain uses TRBV6-1 with TRBJ2-7; 7 nucleotides match TRBD1. V lost 6 bases and J lost 2; bases outside the gene matches: 7. In germline, CDR1 is MNHNS, CDR2 SASEGT. CDR3 size: 14 residues. CDR3 residues: CASSTGQSTYEQYF. CDR3 nucleotide sequence: TGTGCCAGCAGCACGGGACAGTCCACCTACGAGCAGTACTTC.